The rows below give T cell receptor beta chains drawn from one sample of a study of T-cell memory formation after mild COVID-19. TCRdb re-derived calls from the 5' RACE reads in MiXCR, one entry per CDR3 protein. The sample records 250,000 to 300,000 distinct CDR3 sequences, more than 15% being singletons. Sequencing was carried out using PBMCs or a T cell subset sorted from them (not recorded which). All receptors derive from a man aged 18 to 29 who had mild COVID-19 (a few samples of this study predate the infection). Cell type and time point are not known. Each CDR3 is given with its conserved first and last residue. Not every row has a clone size; where given, it reads once, few, many or a size class.

clone_size j_call v_call cdr3_aa
- TRBJ1-5 TRBV5-6 CASSLFGGDQPQHF
- TRBJ2-2 TRBV20-1 CSASSANGELFF
- TRBJ2-4 TRBV12-3/TRBV12-4 CASRGIRVAKNIQYF
many TRBJ2-5 TRBV7-8 CASSLAFETQYF
- TRBJ1-2 TRBV30 CAWSQVDYGYTF
- TRBJ1-3 TRBV28 CASSRAATSGNTIYF
few TRBJ1-4 TRBV6-2/TRBV6-3 CASSPGTGEEKLFF
- TRBJ1-5 TRBV2 CASIGRGNQPQHF
few TRBJ2-1 TRBV10-2 CASSQGSHNEQFF
few TRBJ2-1 TRBV29-1 CSVERVSYNEQFF
few TRBJ1-1 TRBV3-2 CASNSLSTPVMGMNTEAFF
few TRBJ2-1 TRBV7-2 CASSLAGLAGKEQFF